This T cell receptor beta chain came from a study of molecular identifiers for immune sequencing clone quantification. Findings and caveats of the study: Among about 1 million naive cells, as was reported, spiked Jurkat TCR RNA from one cell was detectable.

In TCRdb, the PCR reads were re-called with MiXCR into one record per CDR3 protein. The sample shows some 650,000 distinct CDR3 sequences, just under 20% of them seen only once. Germline V gene lookup returns CDR1 GTSNPN and CDR2 SVGIG (reference sequence). J lost 2 bases, V lost 5 bases, and 5 bases had no gene match. CDR3 size: 14 residues. With respect to this clonotype: Its target is not known.

Input for naive CD8 libraries was 20,000 to 1,000,000 sorted cells; the RNA fraction used was 10%, 30% or 50%. This sequence originates from a human donor in good health. Some libraries in this study had Jurkat cell RNA spiked in. The J gene is TRBJ2-3, the V gene TRBV30; 9 nucleotides line up with TRBD2. Sequencing was done on a sample of naive CD8+ T cells from blood, with Jurkat cell RNA spiked in. Regarding subset: FACS-sorted CD8+CD4-CCR7+CD45RA+ naive T cells. CDR3 nucleotides: TGTGCCTGGGGGCGGGGGGGCTTCACAGATACGCAGTATTTT. Protein product: CAWGRGGFTDTQYF.